Below, one TCR beta chain is given with its context. The same CDR3 can be traced to other DNA sequences in this sample. Clones were sequenced by immunoSEQ multiplex PCR, and TCRdb holds only the in-frame ones, with some missing. The sample has approximately 25,000 clones, about 94% seen once. These data come from a study of graft-versus-host responses after intestinal transplantation. This sequence originates from a human patient who received an intestinal transplant, so some T cells may come from the graft donor. Here the sequenced sample was PBMCs, taken roughly 32 days after intestinal transplant.

Here the CDR3 reads CASSRDGNTEAFF. The CDR3 DNA reads TGTGCCAGCAGCCGGGATGGGAACACTGAAGCTTTCTTT. The chain carries TRBV7-6 and TRBJ1-1; D is unresolved. This CDR3 has 13 residues. V was clipped by 5 bases and J by 1 base, with 8 bases between them. Germline CDR1 and CDR2: SGHVS and FNYEAQ.